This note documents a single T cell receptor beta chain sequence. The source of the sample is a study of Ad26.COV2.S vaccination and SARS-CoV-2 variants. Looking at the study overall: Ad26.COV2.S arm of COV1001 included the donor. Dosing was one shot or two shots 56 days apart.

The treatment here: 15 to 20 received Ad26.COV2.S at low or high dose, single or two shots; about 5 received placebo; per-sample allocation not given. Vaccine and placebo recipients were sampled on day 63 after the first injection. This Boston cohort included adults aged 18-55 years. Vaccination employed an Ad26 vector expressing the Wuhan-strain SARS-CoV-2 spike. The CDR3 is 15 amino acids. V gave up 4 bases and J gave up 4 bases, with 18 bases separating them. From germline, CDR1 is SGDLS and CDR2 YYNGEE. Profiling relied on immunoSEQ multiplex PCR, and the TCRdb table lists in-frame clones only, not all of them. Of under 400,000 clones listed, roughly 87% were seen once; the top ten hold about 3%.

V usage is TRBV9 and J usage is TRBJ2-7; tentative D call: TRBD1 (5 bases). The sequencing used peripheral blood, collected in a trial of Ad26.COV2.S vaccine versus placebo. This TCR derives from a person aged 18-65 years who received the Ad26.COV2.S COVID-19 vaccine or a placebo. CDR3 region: CASSPRVRGRYEQYF. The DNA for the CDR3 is TGTGCCAGCAGCCCCCGCGTTAGGGGTAGGTACGAGCAGTACTTC.